This T cell receptor (beta chain) was captured in a study of PD-L1 blockade in urothelial cancer (dated 2017 in TCRdb). Concerning the study at large: Therapy was started in the mid-2010s for all patients, and atezolizumab 1,200 mg was administered intravenously every 3 weeks. About 90% of the roughly 29 patients were identified as males with urothelial cancer of bladder origin, and a prior smoking history was reported by 18 of 29 patients. Patients had an ECOG performance status of 0 or 1 and had received between 0 and 3 prior chemotherapy regimens. Blood samples were analyzed at 3 weeks after treatment start (second dose) and at 6 weeks after treatment start. Blood samples yielded a median of around 150,000 T cells and approximately 83,000 unique TCRs, with median clonality approximately 0.08. The study, an exploratory multi-omic analysis, examined somatic, immune and clinical correlates of response to PD-L1 blockade with atezolizumab in urothelial cancer. TCR sequencing covered pretreatment tumor samples and matched, serially collected peripheral blood taken before and after atezolizumab treatment. Durable clinical benefit was defined as a progression-free survival longer than 6 months, and TCR features were additionally tested against progression-free survival and overall survival. In the same patients, whole exome sequencing and RNA sequencing of pretreatment tumors were performed in addition to TCR sequencing. Roughly ten patients achieved durable clinical benefit and some 21 did not. Under 30 patients had pretreatment blood TCR-seq, some 24 had at least one posttreatment blood collection, and some 24 had tumor TCR-seq.

As regards this clone: Its binding antigen is unknown. Base-call qualities are not available, and no considerably larger clone is one nucleotide away.

What the research found in general, with its limitations: Improved progression-free and overall survival was found to be associated with pretreatment peripheral blood TCR clonality below the median. Among patients with durable benefit, tumor-associated TCR clones showed greater expansion in peripheral blood 3 weeks after treatment started (n of about 20, p = 0.022). Because of the small sample size (n ≈ 30) and the many exploratory analyses performed, the results are intended to be regarded as hypothesis-generating.

The label giving this sample's time point can be read as: pretreatment peripheral blood. The cohort comprised roughly 30 patients with locally advanced or metastatic urothelial carcinoma treated at Memorial Sloan Kettering on a trial protocol. Peripheral blood mononuclear cells were collected pretreatment and during treatment, with between 1 and 8 total time points obtained per patient. The Qiagen DNeasy Blood extraction kit was used to purify genomic DNA from total PBMCs and tumor samples. Collected pretreatment and during treatment, PBMCs were isolated and stored as previously described. The CDR3, cysteine through phenylalanine, is 16 amino acids long. Only the CDR3 portion is preserved as DNA: 48 bases, with reading frame beginning at the first base. For this chain, trimming is 2 bases at the V end and 5 bases at the J end, and the number of junction bases without a gene match is 11. Taken from the germline V gene (reference sequence), the CDR1 and CDR2 loops are SGHNT and YYREEE.

Synthetic TCR analog templates were spiked into each PCR to estimate absolute template abundance from read counts. TCRbeta CDR3 regions were amplified from genomic DNA with bias-controlled V and J gene primers using the immunoSEQ assay. Rearranged TCRbeta segments were sequenced at approximately 20X coverage. Per the original workflow: Clustering was used to correct sequencing errors, and CDR3s were annotated against IMGT so that V, D and J genes could be assigned. Downstream analyses used only productive TCRbeta rearrangements and left out out-of-frame or stop-codon sequences. Clonality was computed as one minus Shannon entropy normalized by the log of the number of unique productive sequences. Fisher's exact test with Benjamini-Hochberg correction, using a cutoff of adjusted p below 0.01, was how clones that differed between time points or between blood and tumor were identified. TCRdb took this table from immuneACCESS and kept in-frame rearrangements with V and J called. Such tables lack part of the clones; where checked against another copy, unresolved V genes explain under half of the gap, and the rest is unexplained. V, J and clone size are those of that table, while D and trimming were read from the DNA. This sample lists some 56,000 clones; approximately 88% were detected once. Of the sample, over 1% falls within the top ten clones.

This chain joins TRBV5-4 to TRBJ2-7, and 9 junctional nucleotides match TRBD1. The source is a man over 45 with urothelial cancer. Sequenced here: PBMCs, sampled around atezolizumab (anti-PD-L1) treatment. The CDR3 has the sequence CASSLLPGQGNDEQYF. The nucleotide sequence is TGTGCCAGCAGCTTACTCCCGGGACAGGGTAATGACGAGCAGTACTTC.